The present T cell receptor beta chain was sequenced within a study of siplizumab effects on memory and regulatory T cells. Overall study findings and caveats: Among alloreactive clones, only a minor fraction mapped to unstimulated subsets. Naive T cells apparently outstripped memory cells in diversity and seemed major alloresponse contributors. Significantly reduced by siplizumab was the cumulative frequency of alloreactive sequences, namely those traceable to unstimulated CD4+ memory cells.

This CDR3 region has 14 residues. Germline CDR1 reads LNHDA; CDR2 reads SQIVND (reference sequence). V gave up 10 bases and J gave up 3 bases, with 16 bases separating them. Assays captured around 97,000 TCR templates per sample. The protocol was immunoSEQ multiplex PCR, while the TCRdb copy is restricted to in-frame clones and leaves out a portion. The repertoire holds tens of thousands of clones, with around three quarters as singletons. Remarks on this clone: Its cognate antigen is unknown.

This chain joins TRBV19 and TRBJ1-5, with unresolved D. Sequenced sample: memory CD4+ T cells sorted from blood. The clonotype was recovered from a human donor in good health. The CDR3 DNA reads TGTGCCACCGCCGGCAGCATCGTCAATCAGCCCCAGCATTTT. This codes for CATAGSIVNQPQHF.